Each of the 27 T cell receptor beta chains below was sequenced from the same sample in a study of blood T cell repertoires in COVID-19. The table came from immunoSEQ multiplex PCR; TCRdb's copy has only in-frame clones and leaves some out. The sample records some 290,000 clones, roughly 90% being singletons. Sequencing was carried out using peripheral blood. All receptors derive from a woman aged 35 to 49 with COVID-19, enrolled during active disease.

The V call is TRBV19, the J call TRBJ1-6; maybe TRBD1 (5 bases). The CDR3 sequence is 16 residues long. Deletions cut 10 bases from V and 4 bases from J, with 20 bases between. Germline CDR1 LNHDA, CDR2 SQIVND (reference sequence). The CDR3 here is CATQTGGLDYNSPLHF. DNA for the CDR3: TGTGCCACTCAGACGGGGGGATTGGATTATAATTCACCCCTCCACTTT.

The chain combines TRBV15 with TRBJ2-1; 8 nucleotides align to TRBD2. V shed 0 bases, J shed 3 bases, and the junction held 4 bases outside the gene matches. CDR3 length equals 16 residues. Per germline, CDR1 LNHNV and CDR2 YYDKDF (reference sequence). The CDR3: CATSRESSGNYNEQFF. DNA for the CDR3: TGTGCCACCAGCAGAGAAAGTAGCGGGAACTACAATGAGCAGTTCTTC.

The V call is TRBV27, the J call TRBJ2-2; D is unresolved. Trimming shortened V by 2 bases and J by 4 bases, and 11 bases separated the two germline ends. The CDR3 sequence is 15 residues long. Germline-derived CDR1 and CDR2 are MNHEY and SMNVEV (reference sequence). For the CDR3, the DNA is TGTGCCAGCAGTTTAAATAGTCGAGCCACCGGGGAGCTGTTTTTT. This gives the protein CASSLNSRATGELFF.

The V call is TRBV7-2, the J call TRBJ2-5, with TRBD2 as a possible D gene (7 bases). V was shortened by 5 bases and J by 5 bases, with 21 bases between the two germline ends. Germline assignment: CDR1 SGHTA and CDR2 FQGNSA. The CDR3 length is 16 residues. CDR3 amino acids: CASSLQPKGGTETQYF. The CDR3 DNA sequence: TGTGCCAGCAGCCTGCAGCCGAAGGGGGGGACGGAGACCCAGTACTTC.

The V and J genes are TRBV19 and TRBJ1-6; TRBD1 agrees at 8 bases. The CDR3 spans 14 residues. V was pared by 1 base and J by 14 bases, with 7 bases of the junction left unmatched. CDR1 is LNHDA, CDR2 SQIVND, per germline (reference sequence). CDR3 loop: CASSIAGTGAALHF. The CDR3 nucleotides are TGTGCCAGTAGTATAGCGGGGACAGGTGCGGCCCTCCACTTT. Together with reference TRBV19 and TRBJ1-6, the CDR3 gives the full variable domain: DGGITQSPKYLFRKEGQNVTLSCEQNLNHDAMYWYRQDPGQGLRLIYYSQIVNDFQKGDIAEGYSVSREKKESFPLTVTSAQKNPTAFYLCASSIAGTGAALHFGNGTRLTVT.

The CDR3 nucleotides read TGTGCCTGGAACCAGGGTCGGAACTCTAACTATGGCTACACCTTC. This gives the protein CAWNQGRNSNYGYTF. V is TRBV30 and J is TRBJ1-2, with a weak D call TRBD1 (5 bases). CDR1 and CDR2 (germline): GTSNPN, SVGIG (reference sequence). V lost 4 bases, J lost 0 bases, and 15 bases lay in between. There are 15 residues in the CDR3.

V usage is TRBV18 and J usage is TRBJ2-7; D may be TRBD2 (6 bases). Germline V gives CDR1 KGHSH, CDR2 LQKENI. The V and J ends lost 6 bases and 5 bases respectively, with 8 bases between them. The CDR3 sequence is 11 residues long. CDR3 residues: CASSRDNEQYF. DNA of the CDR3: TGTGCCAGCTCGCGGGATAACGAGCAGTACTTC.

The chain recombines TRBV6-5 with TRBJ1-2; 8 bases match TRBD1. This CDR3 contains 12 residues. Germline V gene sequence: CDR1 MNHEY, CDR2 SVGAGI. The V segment lost 10 bases and the J segment 4 bases; nucleotides outside the gene matches: 5. The CDR3 sequence: CANRGEVYGYTF. The CDR3 DNA follows: TGTGCCAACAGGGGGGAGGTCTATGGCTACACCTTC.

The rearrangement joins TRBV5-1 to TRBJ2-3; 12 bases are a match to TRBD1. The CDR3 length is 17 residues. Germline CDR1 and CDR2: SGHRS and YFSETQ. The junction had 4 bases not matched to a gene; V was cut back by 2 bases and J by 0 bases. This CDR3 reads CASSFRDRGRSTDTQYF. As DNA, the CDR3 is TGCGCCAGCAGCTTCCGGGACAGGGGGCGTAGCACAGATACGCAGTATTTT.

The chain combines TRBV9 with TRBJ1-1, with a tentative D call TRBD1 (5 bases). Germline V gives CDR1 SGDLS, CDR2 YYNGEE. This CDR3 is built from 15 residues. Trimming stripped 0 bases from V and 0 bases from J, with 9 bases between. CDR3 amino acids: CASSVGGIMNTEAFF. For the CDR3, the DNA is TGTGCCAGCAGCGTAGGGGGCATTATGAACACTGAAGCTTTCTTT.

The chain joins TRBV5-1 to TRBJ2-3; 7 bases agree with TRBD1. The V gene end was trimmed by 2 bases and the J gene end by 0 bases; junction bases not matched to a gene: 6. Germline-derived CDR1 and CDR2 are SGHRS and YFSETQ. This CDR3 has 16 amino acids. This CDR3 reads CASSFPGGRSTDTQYF. The DNA for the CDR3 is TGCGCCAGCAGCTTCCCAGGGGGAAGGAGCACAGATACGCAGTATTTT.

The chain is built from TRBV27 and TRBJ2-7; the match to TRBD2 covers 11 bases. Unmatched junction bases numbered 10, after V lost 1 base and J lost 8 bases. Germline V gene lookup returns CDR1 MNHEY and CDR2 SMNVEV (reference sequence). The CDR3 loop spans 16 amino acids. CDR3 protein: CASSLLELAGVTKQYF. CDR3 coding DNA: TGTGCCAGCAGTTTATTAGAACTAGCGGGAGTGACTAAGCAGTACTTC.

The chain carries TRBV28 and TRBJ2-3, with D perhaps matching TRBD1 (6 bases). V lost 2 bases and J lost 0, with 12 bases in between. The CDR3 spans 16 residues. Germline CDR1 MDHEN, CDR2 SYDVKM. The CDR3 DNA follows: TGTGCCAGCAGTTTAGGATACAGGGAAAGCACAGATACGCAGTATTTT. Protein product: CASSLGYRESTDTQYF.

This clone appeared once. This chain uses TRBV6-2 or TRBV6-3 with TRBJ1-1; D is possibly TRBD1 (6 bases). V lost 0 bases, J lost 2 bases, and 13 bases lay in between. The CDR3 consists of 16 residues. In germline, CDR1 is MNHEY, CDR2 SVGEGT. CDR3 sequence (DNA): TGTGCCAGCAGTTACTCCCGGACAGCTCCAAACACTGAAGCTTTCTTT. It codes for CASSYSRTAPNTEAFF.

This clone was observed a few times. This sequence joins TRBV7-9 and TRBJ2-2; 8 nucleotides align to TRBD1. Unmatched junction bases numbered 7, after V lost 3 bases and J lost 7 bases. The CDR3 runs 15 residues. Germline V gene sequence: CDR1 SEHNR, CDR2 FQNEAQ (reference sequence). The CDR3 loop reads CASSLLRGPDGELFF. CDR3 sequence (DNA): TGTGCCAGCAGCTTGCTCAGGGGGCCGGACGGGGAGCTGTTTTTT.

V usage is TRBV7-9 and J usage is TRBJ1-1; the match to TRBD1 covers 7 bases. Germline V gives CDR1 SEHNR, CDR2 FQNEAQ (reference sequence). With V trimmed by 1 base and J by 0 bases, 2 bases remained unmatched. The CDR3 runs to 15 residues. CDR3 amino acids: CASSLGGQMNTEAFF. CDR3 coding DNA: TGTGCCAGCAGCTTAGGGGGACAGATGAACACTGAAGCTTTCTTT.

The rearrangement uses TRBV28 and TRBJ2-1, with 9 bases matching TRBD1. The V and J ends lost 4 bases and 7 bases, in that order; junction bases with no gene match: 8. Germline assignment: CDR1 MDHEN and CDR2 SYDVKM. CDR3 length: 15 residues. Here the CDR3 DNA reads TGTGCCAGCAGTTCCTCCCAACAGGGGGCTAATGAGCAGTTCTTC. This gives the protein CASSSSQQGANEQFF.

The chain employs TRBV18 and TRBJ1-5; D is ambiguous. The germline CDR1 and CDR2 sequences are KGHSH and LQKENI. The V end was cut by 3 bases, the J end by 5 bases, with 14 bases between. The CDR3 contains 15 residues. The CDR3 region has the DNA TGTGCCAGCTCACCTACCGGGGTCTCGTATCAGCCCCAGCATTTT. Translated, it gives CASSPTGVSYQPQHF.

The chain couples TRBV30 to TRBJ1-1; D is perhaps TRBD1 (5 bases). The CDR3 length is 13 residues. The germline V and J ends were trimmed by 1 base and 2 bases, with 8 bases remaining between them. Germline CDR1 and CDR2: GTSNPN and SVGIG (reference sequence). This CDR3 reads CAWSGTFNTEAFF. CDR3 DNA: TGTGCCTGGAGTGGGACATTTAACACTGAAGCTTTCTTT.

There are a few counts of this clone. The chain joins TRBV5-1 to TRBJ1-5; possible D gene TRBD1, 6 bases. This CDR3 has 18 amino acids. Germline-derived CDR1 and CDR2 are SGHRS and YFSETQ. Between the trimmed V and J ends, which lost 4 bases and 0 bases, there was a span of 20 bases. The CDR3 DNA reads TGCGCCAGCAGCCGAACAGGGTACGGAGGAACTAGCAATCAGCCCCAGCATTTT. As protein: CASSRTGYGGTSNQPQHF.

About this clone itself: This CDR3 is also generated by other DNA sequences in the sample. CDR3 DNA: TGTGCCAGCTCACCACTGGCAGGGGACCCGGTGAACACTGAAGCTTTCTTT. Amino acids: CASSPLAGDPVNTEAFF. The chain uses TRBV18 and TRBJ1-1, with a possible D match to TRBD1 (6 bases). CDR1 KGHSH and CDR2 LQKENI come from the germline V gene. There are 17 residues in the CDR3. The V gene lost 1 base and the J gene lost 0 bases, with 15 bases spanning the gap.

This clone turned up a few times. The V call is TRBV27, the J call TRBJ2-7; 7 bases align to TRBD1. This CDR3 comprises 17 residues. V gave up 4 bases and J gave up 3 bases; unmatched junction bases: 15. The germline V gene encodes CDR1 MNHEY and CDR2 SMNVEV (reference sequence). CDR3 nucleotides: TGTGCCAGCAGTTCTACCGACGCAGGGGGTTTTCACTACGAGCAGTACTTC. It translates to CASSSTDAGGFHYEQYF.

About this clone: Other nucleotide sequences in the sample specify the same CDR3. The chain joins TRBV9 to TRBJ1-1, with D unresolved. Deletions cut 0 bases from V and 1 base from J, with 7 bases between. CDR1 and CDR2 from the germline V gene are SGDLS and YYNGEE. The CDR3 sequence is 14 residues long. CDR3 nucleotides: TGTGCCAGCAGCGTAGGAGGGCAGAACACTGAAGCTTTCTTT. Translation: CASSVGGQNTEAFF.

The chain joins TRBV6-1 to TRBJ2-4, with no clear D. Germline assignment: CDR1 MNHNS and CDR2 SASEGT. Trimming shortened V by 6 bases and J by 1 base, and 4 bases separated the two germline ends. The CDR3 is 12 amino acids. The CDR3 coding sequence is TGTGCCAGCAGCCAGGCCAAAAACATTCAGTACTTC. This gives the protein CASSQAKNIQYF.

J is TRBJ2-1 and V is TRBV5-1, with 15 positions matching TRBD2. V shed 0 bases and J 5 bases; nucleotides not matched to a gene: 3. Looked up from germline, CDR1 is SGHRS and CDR2 is YFSETQ. CDR3 length: 17 residues. In DNA, the CDR3 is TGCGCCAGCAGCTTGGGGGGACTAGCGGGAGGTCACAATGAGCAGTTCTTC. Amino acid sequence: CASSLGGLAGGHNEQFF.

This chain joins TRBV18 and TRBJ2-7; the D gene is possibly TRBD2 (7 bases). CDR1 and CDR2 (germline): KGHSH, LQKENI. The CDR3 covers 13 residues. V was clipped by 4 bases and J by 7 bases, with 14 bases between them. The chain's CDR3 is CASSLLGGPEQYF. The CDR3 DNA is TGTGCCAGCTCACTTCTGGGGGGGCCTGAGCAGTACTTC. Full variable domain (rest looked up from reference TRBV18 and TRBJ2-7): NAGVMQNPRHLVRRRGQEARLRCSPMKGHSHVYWYRQLPEEGLKFMVYLQKENIIDESGMPKERFSAEFPKEGPSILRIQQVVRGDSAAYFCASSLLGGPEQYFGPGTRLTVT.

This clone has just a few counts. This sequence joins TRBV6-5 and TRBJ1-1; TRBD1 is a possible D gene (6 bases). There are 15 residues in the CDR3. Germline CDR1 reads MNHEY; CDR2 reads SVGAGI. V lost 4 bases and J lost 3, with 15 bases in between. CDR3 sequence reads: CASSLLGQPDTEAFF. CDR3 nucleotides: TGTGCCAGCAGTTTACTTGGACAGCCGGACACTGAAGCTTTCTTT.